The clone carrying this TCR beta chain has a count of ten or more. This sample stems from a study of T cells in Graves' hyperthyroidism and ophthalmopathy. The investigators amplified TCR beta CDR3 regions from RNA transcripts. HTBI primers drove first-round RT-PCR of the TCR CDR3. MiXCR, applied by TCRdb to the multiplex PCR reads, yields one record per CDR3 protein. The repertoire has 200,000 to 250,000 distinct CDR3 sequences, 24% of them found once; the top ten carry roughly 32%. The CDR3 is 14 amino acids. Germline V CDR1 and CDR2: GTSNPN, SVGIG (reference sequence). Trimming cost V 4 bases and J 7 bases, with 16 bases left between them.

Sequencing was carried out using blood. This chain links TRBV30 with TRBJ2-2, with D uncertain. The TCR originated in a woman in her thirties or forties with Graves' ophthalmopathy. CDR3 sequence: CAWTPTLVGGELFF. The DNA for the CDR3 is TGTGCCTGGACCCCCACCCTGGTTGGCGGGGAGCTGTTTTTT.